The 16 T cell receptor beta chains below all came from one sample that was sequenced in a study of blood T cell repertoires in COVID-19 (dated by TCRdb to the early 2020s). The library came from the immunoSEQ multiplex PCR assay. As stored in TCRdb, this immuneACCESS dataset retains in-frame rearrangements with V and J assigned. A fraction of the clones does not appear; measured against another copy, unresolved V genes explain less than half of the discrepancy, and the remainder lacks a known reason. The sample data list roughly 250,000 clones, and 88% of these were observed just once. The ten largest clones represent approximately 3.7% of the sample. The sample consisted of peripheral blood. These receptors all come from a man aged 60-69 years who had recovered from COVID-19.

V and J are TRBV5-1 and TRBJ1-2; possibly TRBD1 for D (5 bases). The CDR3 contains 16 residues. Germline V gives CDR1 SGHRS, CDR2 YFSETQ. The V and J ends lost 4 bases and 6 bases respectively, with 22 bases between them. DNA for the CDR3: TGCGCCAGCAGCCTGATCTCAGGGCTCGATTTCAATGGCTACACCTTC. Translating gives CASSLISGLDFNGYTF.

This chain uses TRBV7-3 with TRBJ2-1; 9 nucleotides align to TRBD2. Trimming at V came to 3 bases and at J to 4 bases, leaving 4 bases not matched to a gene. The germline V gene has CDR1 SGHTA and CDR2 FQGTGA. The CDR3 runs to 15 residues. CDR3 amino acids: CASSLRLAGYNEQFF. In DNA form, the CDR3 reads TGTGCCAGCAGCTTGAGGCTAGCGGGGTACAATGAGCAGTTCTTC.

The gene calls are TRBV19 and TRBJ2-5; tentatively, D is TRBD2 (5 bases). CDR1 is LNHDA and CDR2 is SQIVND in the germline V gene (reference sequence). The CDR3 covers 14 residues. Trimming removed 3 bases from V and 3 bases from J, with 11 bases in between. The DNA of the CDR3 is TGTGCCAGTAGTATGGGCACGGGGAAAGAGACCCAGTACTTC. Protein product: CASSMGTGKETQYF.

This chain joins TRBV5-6 and TRBJ1-1; D uncertain. The germline V and J ends were trimmed by 0 bases and 1 base, with 7 bases remaining between them. Germline CDR1 and CDR2: SGHDT and YYEEEE. The CDR3 loop spans 14 amino acids. The DNA of the CDR3 is TGTGCCAGCAGCTTGGCCGGGAGGAACACTGAAGCTTTCTTT. It specifies CASSLAGRNTEAFF.

V is TRBV7-8 and J is TRBJ1-6, with 7 bases aligning to TRBD1. The CDR3 runs to 14 residues. V dropped 7 bases and J dropped 4; count of bases not matched to a gene: 4. CDR1 and CDR2 (germline): SGHVS, FQNEAQ. Here the CDR3 reads CASTPGQYNSPLHF. The CDR3 coding sequence is TGTGCCAGCACTCCGGGACAGTATAATTCACCCCTCCACTTT.

This clone has a handful of counts. The chain carries TRBV15 and TRBJ2-2; 9 nucleotides align to TRBD1. V lost 5 bases, J lost 7 bases, and 5 bases stayed unmatched. CDR1 and CDR2 from the germline V gene are LNHNV and YYDKDF (reference sequence). CDR3 length: 14 amino acids. CDR3 coding DNA: TGTGCCACCAGCTGGGACAGGGTGGGCGGGGAGCTGTTTTTT. Translating gives CATSWDRVGGELFF.

V gene TRBV20-1 combines with J gene TRBJ1-1, with unresolved D. The CDR3 is 10 residues long. V shed 6 bases and J shed 6 bases, with 8 bases lying between them. From germline, CDR1 is DFQATT and CDR2 SNEGSKA (reference sequence). The CDR3 region is CSAFQAEAFF. The CDR3 DNA sequence: TGCAGTGCATTCCAGGCTGAAGCTTTCTTT.

The chain employs TRBV27 and TRBJ1-2; 11 bases are shared with TRBD1. CDR1 is MNHEY and CDR2 is SMNVEV in the germline V gene (reference sequence). The CDR3 covers 14 residues. The junction had 4 bases not matched to a gene; V was cut back by 7 bases and J by 3 bases. In DNA form, the CDR3 reads TGTGCCAGCAAGGGGACAGGGGGGGACTATGGCTACACCTTC. Translated: CASKGTGGDYGYTF.

The V gene is TRBV5-1, the J gene TRBJ1-6, with 11 bases that match TRBD1. This CDR3 has 15 amino acids. Looked up from germline, CDR1 is SGHRS and CDR2 is YFSETQ. V trimming: 3 bases; J trimming: 9 bases; junction bases outside the gene matches: 5. The CDR3 region is CASSWDGTGGSPLHF. The CDR3 nucleotides are TGCGCCAGCAGCTGGGACGGGACAGGGGGTTCACCCCTCCACTTT.

The chain couples TRBV9 to TRBJ2-3; 13 nucleotides agree with TRBD2. Trimming took 3 bases from V and 1 from J; bases not matched to a gene: 5. CDR3 length: 17 residues. Germline V gene lookup returns CDR1 SGDLS and CDR2 YYNGEE. The CDR3 region has the DNA TGTGCCAGCAGCGGGGGGACTAGCGGGGACCGCACAGATACGCAGTATTTT. This gives the protein CASSGGTSGDRTDTQYF.

V is TRBV27 and J is TRBJ2-1; perhaps TRBD1 as D (7 bases). The CDR3 sequence is 15 residues long. Deletions cut 3 bases from V and 0 bases from J, with 9 bases between. Germline lookup yields CDR1 MNHEY and CDR2 SMNVEV (reference sequence). The CDR3 region has the DNA TGTGCCAGCAGTTTTCAGGGGGGCTCCTACAATGAGCAGTTCTTC. The encoded protein is CASSFQGGSYNEQFF.

The chain uses TRBV6-5 and TRBJ2-4, with a tentative D call TRBD1 (5 bases). The CDR3 runs to 16 residues. The V gene's germline CDR1 is MNHEY and CDR2 SVGAGI. V was cut by 2 bases and J by 5 bases, with 16 bases left in between. The CDR3, as DNA: TGTGCCAGCAGTTACGGAACAGGCCCTAACGAAAACATTCAGTACTTC. As protein: CASSYGTGPNENIQYF.

The rearrangement uses TRBV5-6 and TRBJ1-5, with a tentative D call TRBD1 (5 bases). Trimming removed 0 bases at V and 2 bases at J, with 9 bases between. Per the germline V gene, CDR1 is SGHDT and CDR2 is YYEEEE. The CDR3 extends over 15 amino acids. DNA for the CDR3: TGTGCCAGCAGCTTGGGCAGGGCCGGCAATCAGCCCCAGCATTTT. Its translation: CASSLGRAGNQPQHF.

V is TRBV30 and J is TRBJ1-2; no clear D gene. V lost 8 bases and J lost 8, with 15 bases in between. The germline V gene encodes CDR1 GTSNPN and CDR2 SVGIG (reference sequence). CDR3 length equals 11 residues. The CDR3 nucleotides read TGTGCCCGGCGGGGTCGGGTCGGCTACACCTTC. Translated: CARRGRVGYTF.

J is TRBJ2-1 and V is TRBV7-6, with 12 bases lining up with TRBD2. The germline CDR1 and CDR2 sequences are SGHVS and FNYEAQ. This CDR3 spans 15 amino acids. The V segment lost 1 base and the J segment 5 bases; nucleotides outside the gene matches: 0. The CDR3 sequence is CASSLGLAGDNEQFF. The CDR3, as DNA: TGTGCCAGCAGCTTAGGACTAGCGGGGGACAATGAGCAGTTCTTC.

V gene TRBV7-8 combines with J gene TRBJ2-7, with TRBD1 identical over 9 bases. J gave up 6 bases and V 5 bases, and 5 bases lay outside the gene matches. Germline V CDR1 and CDR2: SGHVS, FQNEAQ. The CDR3 runs to 13 residues. CDR3 DNA sequence: TGTGCCAGCAGCGTAGGGACAGGGACCGAGCAGTACTTC. It specifies CASSVGTGTEQYF.